The table lists the clone carrying this T cell receptor (beta chain) with many counts. Its antigen is unknown. The data were taken from a study of blood T cells in healthy people across ages. Study outcomes and limitations: Age advanced and TCR beta diversity per million T cells fell, roughly linearly.

PCR was performed a second time for about 6 to 11 cycles using a sample-barcoded 5' primer and a J-beta primer mix. Each cDNA molecule, via a template-switch adaptor with 12 random nucleotides, was tagged. Sequencing of every sample gave 3 million or more CDR3-containing paired-end reads. TCRdb ran MiXCR on the 5' RACE reads and lists one entry per CDR3 protein. This table holds 600,000 to 1,000,000 distinct CDR3 sequences, 58% found once. V lost 5 bases and J lost 7, with 11 bases in between. CDR1 and CDR2 (germline): MNHEY, SVGAGI. The CDR3 has 13 amino acids. This chain connects TRBV6-5 to TRBJ2-2; D uncertain. Sequenced: blood. The origin of this receptor is a man aged 25 to 45 in good health. CDR3: CASSAIIRGELFF. For the CDR3, the DNA is TGTGCCAGCAGTGCAATCATTCGCGGGGAGCTGTTTTTT.